What follows describes a single T cell receptor (beta chain). This sample was included in a study of blood T cell repertoires in COVID-19. Two negative PCRs, clearance, or symptom resolution were required of recovered Cohort 3 donors. Here immunoSEQ multiplex PCR was the method, and the copy in TCRdb shows in-frame clones only, minus some. Among about 180,000 clones listed, 80% to 90% were seen once. CDR3 length: 14 amino acids. V lost 1 base to trimming and J lost 1 base, with 5 bases between them. The germline CDR1 and CDR2 sequences are MDHEN and SYDVKM. This TCR came from a woman between 18 and 29 years old who had recovered from COVID-19. Sequencing used PBMCs or T cells enriched from blood (not recorded which). The V gene is TRBV28, the J gene TRBJ1-3; the D is unclear. CDR3 amino acids: CASSLSRSGNTIYF. The CDR3 DNA reads TGTGCCAGCAGTTTATCCCGGTCTGGAAACACCATATATTTT.